The source of this T cell receptor (beta chain) is a study of diagnostic markers for celiac disease. For each CDR3 protein, TCRdb gives one entry from its re-call of the reads, without DNA. The sample has under 6,000 distinct CDR3 sequences. This clonotype counts as medium-sized by frequency. The CDR3 has 13 residues. Looked up from germline, CDR1 is DFQATT and CDR2 is SNEGSKA (reference sequence). This TCR was sampled from a human donor. This table probably holds off-target reads from a library built for another chain. The chain has TRBV20-1 and TRBJ1-2. Input material: either unsorted cells or a sorted T cell fraction (not recorded which). The CDR3 here is CSASDGTNYGYTF.